Below are 12 T cell receptor beta chains sequenced from a single sample in a study of cytomegalovirus exposure and HLA in healthy donors. The PCR had 60 Vbeta and 13 Jbeta primers. The table came from immunoSEQ multiplex PCR; TCRdb's copy has only in-frame clones and leaves some out. This sample yields 42,000 or so clones, of which about 47% are seen a single time; roughly an eighth belongs to the top ten. Sequenced input: PBMCs. The receptor source for this set is a human donor in good health.

This clone was seen a handful of times. The chain carries TRBV5-8 and TRBJ2-7; D perhaps matches TRBD2 (5 bases). V was shortened by 3 bases and J by 2 bases, with 15 bases between the two germline ends. Germline assignment: CDR1 SGHTS and CDR2 YDEGEE. The CDR3 contains 15 residues. CDR3 DNA sequence: TGTGCCAGCAGCTCGGAGGCGTCAGGTGCCTACGAGCAGTACTTC. Its protein is CASSSEASGAYEQYF.

This clone came up a few times. The rearrangement links TRBV28 to TRBJ2-2, with 9 bases matching TRBD1. CDR1 is MDHEN and CDR2 is SYDVKM in the germline V gene. The CDR3 contains 15 residues. The junction had 7 bases not matched to a gene; V was cut back by 4 bases and J by 7 bases. The CDR3 sequence: CASSSRGQGIGELFF. The CDR3 DNA is TGTGCCAGCAGTTCCCGGGGACAGGGAATCGGGGAGCTGTTTTTT.

The chain combines TRBV29-1 with TRBJ1-4; D perhaps matches TRBD1 (5 bases). The length of the CDR3 is 13 residues. V shed 6 bases and J shed 3 bases, with 11 bases lying between them. The V gene's germline CDR1 is SQVTM and CDR2 ANQGSEA. The CDR3 DNA sequence: TGCAGCGTGAAGGGGAGGGCTAATGAAAAACTGTTTTTT. Translation: CSVKGRANEKLFF.

In the case of this clone: Other DNA sequences in the sample encode the same CDR3. V and J are TRBV11-3 and TRBJ2-5; 9 bases match TRBD2. The CDR3 loop spans 16 amino acids. CDR1 is SGHNT and CDR2 is YENEEA in the germline V gene. The V and J ends lost 3 bases and 1 base, in that order; junction bases with no gene match: 6. The CDR3 protein is CASSLGAGGPQETQYF. The CDR3 region has the DNA TGTGCCAGCAGCTTGGGAGCGGGGGGACCCCAAGAGACCCAGTACTTC.

The chain recombines TRBV7-2 with TRBJ2-3; D perhaps matches TRBD2 (5 bases). Trimming stripped 5 bases from V and 4 bases from J, with 13 bases between. Per the germline V gene, CDR1 is SGHTA and CDR2 is FQGNSA. The length of the CDR3 is 14 residues. Here the CDR3 DNA reads TGTGCCAGCAGCCCCCGGGTGGGAGCAGATACGCAGTATTTT. Encoded protein: CASSPRVGADTQYF.

CDR3 nucleotide sequence: TGTGCCAGAAGCCACACAGGGGTCGGTGGCTACACCTTC. This sequence encodes CARSHTGVGGYTF. The chain recombines TRBV5-3 with TRBJ1-2, with 7 bases aligning to TRBD1. TRBV5-3 counts as an open reading frame of uncertain function. V gave up 4 bases and J gave up 7 bases; unmatched junction bases: 7. CDR3 length: 13 residues.

In regard to this clone: A junction boundary mismatches the germline segment, possibly from a read error. The chain carries TRBV7-7 and TRBJ2-2; TRBD2 might be the D (5 bases). Germline CDR1 reads SSHAT; CDR2 reads FNYEAQ (reference sequence). The CDR3 spans 14 residues. CDR3 residues: CASSPGVYTGELFF. The CDR3 DNA follows: TGTGCTAGCAGCCCCGGGGTGTACACCGGGGAGCTGTTTTTT.

V gene TRBV25-1 combines with J gene TRBJ2-7, with 7 bases lining up with TRBD1. Germline V gene sequence: CDR1 MGHDK, CDR2 SYGVNS. J was trimmed by 2 bases and V by 5 bases; bases with no gene match: 6. The CDR3 is 14 residues long. Written as DNA, the CDR3 is TGTGCCAGCAGTCGAGACAGGGTGACCTACGAGCAGTACTTC. Its protein product is CASSRDRVTYEQYF.

This chain uses TRBV19 with TRBJ2-7; 13 bases match TRBD2. Germline CDR1 reads LNHDA; CDR2 reads SQIVND (reference sequence). The V gene end was trimmed by 5 bases and the J gene end by 4 bases; junction bases not matched to a gene: 11. CDR3 length: 17 residues. Here the CDR3 DNA reads TGTGCCAGTAGTGTACTAGCGGGAGGGCCGTGGTTATACGAGCAGTACTTC. It specifies CASSVLAGGPWLYEQYF.

The chain joins TRBV28 to TRBJ2-7; no definite D call. This CDR3 is 12 amino acids long. In germline, CDR1 is MDHEN, CDR2 SYDVKM. Trimming pared 2 bases from V and 5 bases from J, leaving 7 bases between. The DNA of the CDR3 is TGTGCCAGCAGTTTAGGCAGGCACGAGCAGTACTTC. Translated: CASSLGRHEQYF.

This clone was counted between two and nine times. The chain carries TRBV9 and TRBJ2-5, with TRBD2 matching 15 bases. Germline CDR1 and CDR2: SGDLS and YYNGEE. Trimming removed 4 bases from V and 0 bases from J; junction bases left unmatched: 7. The CDR3 length is 18 residues. The CDR3 sequence: CASSSGTSGGHNQETQYF. As DNA, the CDR3 is TGTGCCAGCAGCTCCGGGACTAGCGGGGGGCATAACCAAGAGACCCAGTACTTC.

A word on this clone: Other DNA sequences within the sample encode an identical CDR3. The chain employs TRBV9 and TRBJ1-1; TRBD1 is a possible D gene (5 bases). V lost 0 bases to trimming and J lost 1 base, with 10 bases between them. The CDR3 runs 15 residues. The germline V gene has CDR1 SGDLS and CDR2 YYNGEE. CDR3 sequence (DNA): TGTGCCAGCAGCGTAGGGACGGGGGGGAACACTGAAGCTTTCTTT. It is translated as CASSVGTGGNTEAFF.